The 28 T cell receptor beta chains listed next were all sequenced from one sample in a study of blood T cell repertoires in COVID-19. TCRdb keeps only in-frame clones here, not all; method: immunoSEQ multiplex PCR. The data hold 180,000 or so clones, with 90% observed a single time. Sequenced input: peripheral blood. These receptor sequences come from a man between 45 and 60 years old with acute or convalescent COVID-19.

The rearrangement links TRBV5-1 to TRBJ2-1; 16 bases are shared with TRBD2. Trimming took 4 bases from V and 4 from J; bases not matched to a gene: 5. This CDR3 contains 17 residues. Germline CDR1 SGHRS, CDR2 YFSETQ. Here the CDR3 DNA reads TGCGCCAGCAGCGGGGGGACTAGCGGGAGGGTATACAATGAGCAGTTCTTC. This encodes CASSGGTSGRVYNEQFF.

The chain is built from TRBV11-1 and TRBJ1-1, with D perhaps matching TRBD1 (6 bases). V shed 7 bases and J shed 7 bases, with 19 bases lying between them. CDR3 size: 14 residues. CDR1 is SGHAT and CDR2 is FQDESV in the germline V gene (reference sequence). The CDR3 spells CASTRRAGVREAFF. The CDR3 DNA reads TGTGCCAGCACCCGCCGGGCAGGGGTACGTGAAGCTTTCTTT.

The V gene is TRBV27, the J gene TRBJ2-5; 11 bases match TRBD1. V gave up 6 bases and J gave up 4 bases; unmatched junction bases: 10. The CDR3 has 16 amino acids. Per the germline V gene, CDR1 is MNHEY and CDR2 is SMNVEV (reference sequence). The CDR3 nucleotides read TGTGCCAGCAGCCCCCTCCGGGACAGGGGGAGAGAGACCCAGTACTTC. It translates to CASSPLRDRGRETQYF.

This clone has only a few counts. The V call is TRBV19, the J call TRBJ2-4; D is unclear. The V end lost 1 base, the J end lost 5 bases, and 6 bases lay between the germline ends. Germline V gene sequence: CDR1 LNHDA, CDR2 SQIVND (reference sequence). This CDR3 contains 13 residues. The CDR3, as DNA: TGTGCCAGTAGTATAGTAGTCCAAAACATTCAGTACTTC. This gives the protein CASSIVVQNIQYF.

J is TRBJ1-1 and V is TRBV4-3; D call uncertain. The CDR3 extends over 13 amino acids. Germline assignment: CDR1 LGHNA and CDR2 YSLEER. The V end lost 3 bases, the J end lost 3 bases, and 8 bases lay between the germline ends. The DNA of the CDR3 is TGCGCCAGCAGCCAGAGGGTCGACACTGAAGCTTTCTTT. Translating it yields CASSQRVDTEAFF.

This chain joins TRBV7-9 and TRBJ2-2, with TRBD2 identical over 13 bases. The ends lost 4 bases at V and 6 bases at J; junction bases unmatched: 8. Germline assignment: CDR1 SEHNR and CDR2 FQNEAQ (reference sequence). CDR3 length: 17 amino acids. The CDR3 DNA reads TGTGCCAGCAGCTGGAGGACTAGCGGGGGCTTGCCCGGGGAGCTGTTTTTT. Translating gives CASSWRTSGGLPGELFF.

V usage is TRBV19 and J usage is TRBJ2-5; weak D call: TRBD1 (6 bases). The germline gives CDR1 LNHDA, CDR2 SQIVND (reference sequence). This CDR3 has 12 residues. V lost 6 bases to trimming and J lost 5 bases, with 10 bases between them. This CDR3 reads CASSPRGETQYF. The CDR3 bases are TGTGCCAGTAGCCCGAGGGGGGAGACCCAGTACTTC.

V is TRBV29-1 and J is TRBJ2-3; TRBD1 might be the D (6 bases). V lost 2 bases, J lost 9 bases, and 18 bases lay in between. The CDR3 covers 14 residues. CDR1 and CDR2 from the germline V gene are SQVTM and ANQGSEA. As DNA, the CDR3 is TGCAGCGTTGAAAATCCGGCTCCCACAGGGACGCAGTATTTT. This gives the protein CSVENPAPTGTQYF.

As DNA, the CDR3 is TGCGCCAGCAGACGAGGACAGGGGGCAGGGAACACTGAAGCTTTCTTT. Translated: CASRRGQGAGNTEAFF. This chain uses TRBV5-1 with TRBJ1-1; 11 nucleotides agree with TRBD1. CDR3 length equals 16 residues. The ends lost 5 bases at V and 1 base at J; junction bases unmatched: 7. CDR1 is SGHRS, CDR2 YFSETQ, per germline.

The chain joins TRBV5-1 to TRBJ2-7, with TRBD1 identical over 11 bases. Trimming at V came to 3 bases and at J to 2 bases, leaving 4 bases not matched to a gene. Germline values: CDR1 SGHRS, CDR2 YFSETQ. There are 15 residues in the CDR3. This chain's CDR3 is CASSWGTGGAYEQYF. In nucleotides, the CDR3 is TGCGCCAGCAGCTGGGGGACAGGGGGGGCCTACGAGCAGTACTTC.

This chain links TRBV7-8 with TRBJ1-4; no reliable D call. V lost 9 bases and J lost 6, with 14 bases in between. Germline lookup yields CDR1 SGHVS and CDR2 FQNEAQ. There are 13 residues in the CDR3. CDR3 bases: TGTGCCAGTACCCCGAGAATGGATGAAAAACTGTTTTTT. Translated: CASTPRMDEKLFF.

The chain combines TRBV10-1 with TRBJ1-5; the D gene is possibly TRBD1 (5 bases). Trimming removed 4 bases from V and 0 bases from J, with 16 bases in between. From germline, CDR1 is WNHNN and CDR2 SYGVQD (reference sequence). The CDR3 is made up of 17 amino acids. CDR3 sequence (DNA): TGCGCCAGCAGTGGAACTTGGGGCCCCACTAGCAATCAGCCCCAGCATTTT. The encoded protein is CASSGTWGPTSNQPQHF.

The chain employs TRBV27 and TRBJ1-2; tentative D call: TRBD1 (6 bases). This CDR3 is 14 amino acids long. Germline lookup yields CDR1 MNHEY and CDR2 SMNVEV (reference sequence). Trimming stripped 3 bases from V and 7 bases from J, with 15 bases between. The CDR3 region has the DNA TGTGCCAGCAGTTTGGTCCAGGGAGGGGGTGGCTACACCTTC. Translating gives CASSLVQGGGGYTF.

The chain carries TRBV19 and TRBJ1-1; a weak D match, TRBD1 (5 bases). Germline V gene sequence: CDR1 LNHDA, CDR2 SQIVND (reference sequence). This CDR3 is 16 amino acids long. The V gene lost 4 bases and the J gene lost 3 bases, with 18 bases spanning the gap. DNA for the CDR3: TGTGCCAGTAGTACCCGCTGGGTAGGGGCGCACACTGAAGCTTTCTTT. This codes for CASSTRWVGAHTEAFF.

The V and J genes are TRBV18 and TRBJ2-2; D unclear. Germline CDR1 reads KGHSH; CDR2 reads LQKENI. CDR3 length: 16 residues. Trimming shortened V by 0 bases and J by 6 bases, and 14 bases separated the two germline ends. CDR3 coding DNA: TGTGCCAGCTCACCACCGTCGGCCCTTCAGGCCGGGGAGCTGTTTTTT. Residues: CASSPPSALQAGELFF.

The J gene is TRBJ1-1, the V gene TRBV27; D gene ambiguous. This CDR3 contains 14 residues. V was pared by 8 bases and J by 1 base, with 14 bases between. The germline CDR1 and CDR2 sequences are MNHEY and SMNVEV (reference sequence). CDR3 bases: TGTGCCAGCGTACGACTGATTGGGAACACTGAAGCTTTCTTT. Translation gives CASVRLIGNTEAFF.

The genes are TRBV28 and TRBJ2-5, with a tentative D call TRBD2 (6 bases). Trimming pared 7 bases from V and 4 bases from J, leaving 19 bases between. Looked up from germline, CDR1 is MDHEN and CDR2 is SYDVKM. The CDR3 has 15 residues. The CDR3 DNA reads as TGTGCCAGCACCTTGACGCGTGGGGGAGGAGAGACCCAGTACTTC. This encodes CASTLTRGGGETQYF.

This chain links TRBV28 with TRBJ2-2; no definite D call. V lost 5 bases to trimming and J lost 6 bases, with 16 bases between them. The CDR3 contains 15 residues. Looked up from germline, CDR1 is MDHEN and CDR2 is SYDVKM. The DNA of the CDR3 is TGTGCCAGCAGTCTACCCTGGGCCGTCCCCGGGGAGCTGTTTTTT. This codes for CASSLPWAVPGELFF.

J is TRBJ1-6 and V is TRBV12-3 or TRBV12-4; 8 nucleotides line up with TRBD1. The CDR3 contains 12 residues. CDR3 bases: TGTGGGTCAGCACAGGGGGATTCACCCCTCCACTTT. The encoded protein is CGSAQGDSPLHF.

Turning to this clone: Other DNA sequences within the sample encode an identical CDR3. V and J are TRBV5-1 and TRBJ2-3; TRBD2 aligns across 12 bases. The CDR3 length is 16 residues. The ends lost 0 bases at V and 5 bases at J; junction bases unmatched: 4. Germline CDR1 reads SGHRS; CDR2 reads YFSETQ. CDR3 sequence (DNA): TGCGCCAGCAGCTTGGGGCTAGCGGGAGGGCAAGATACGCAGTATTTT. Its translation: CASSLGLAGGQDTQYF.

V is TRBV28 and J is TRBJ2-7; D is undetermined. This CDR3 spans 11 amino acids. Looked up from germline, CDR1 is MDHEN and CDR2 is SYDVKM. The V gene lost 5 bases and the J gene lost 4 bases, with 6 bases spanning the gap. The CDR3 bases are TGTGCCAGCAGTACGCTATACGAGCAGTACTTC. Translated: CASSTLYEQYF.

The chain combines TRBV6-2 or TRBV6-3 with TRBJ2-5; D perhaps matches TRBD2 (6 bases). Trimming pared 4 bases from V and 5 bases from J, leaving 17 bases between. Germline loops: CDR1 MNHEY, CDR2 SVGEGT. The CDR3 totals 15 residues. CDR3 in DNA: TGTGCCAGCAGTTCGCCGGGACTGGGGGTTGAGACCCAGTACTTC. It codes for CASSSPGLGVETQYF.

CDR3 amino acids: CASSLAGTDTQYF. In DNA, the CDR3 is TGTGCCAGCAGCTTGGCAGGCACAGATACGCAGTATTTT. V is TRBV5-5 and J is TRBJ2-3; no definite D call. V was trimmed by 0 bases and J by 1 base, leaving 3 bases between them. This CDR3 has 13 amino acids. Germline CDR1 reads SGHKS; CDR2 reads YYEKEE (reference sequence).

V usage is TRBV7-2 and J usage is TRBJ2-2; 7 nucleotides match TRBD1. V was pared by 5 bases and J by 6 bases, with 6 bases of the junction left unmatched. The CDR3 contains 14 residues. Looked up from germline, CDR1 is SGHTA and CDR2 is FQGNSA. Here the CDR3 DNA reads TGTGCCAGCAGCGCGACAGGGATCCCCGGGGAGCTGTTTTTT. Protein: CASSATGIPGELFF. Filled out from reference TRBV7-2 and TRBJ2-2, the complete variable domain reads GAGVSQSPSNKVTEKGKDVELRCDPISGHTALYWYRQSLGQGLEFLIYFQGNSAPDKSGLPSDRFSAERTGGSVSTLTIQRTQQEDSAVYLCASSATGIPGELFFGEGSRLTVL.

In its sample, this clone was seen once. V is TRBV11-1 and J is TRBJ2-3, with TRBD2 matching over 7 bases. There are 12 residues in the CDR3. The V and J ends lost 5 bases and 7 bases, in that order; junction bases with no gene match: 3. The V gene's germline CDR1 is SGHAT and CDR2 FQDESV (reference sequence). DNA for the CDR3: TGTGCCAGCAGCCAGCGGGGCCATACGCAGTATTTT. This encodes CASSQRGHTQYF.

CDR3 residues: CASSYSIRGGHLIADTQYF. CDR3 bases: TGTGCCAGCAGTTACTCGATACGGGGGGGCCACTTAATAGCAGATACGCAGTATTTT. The chain carries TRBV6-7 and TRBJ2-3; the match to TRBD2 covers 8 bases. TRBV6-7 is reported as an ORF; its role is uncertain. V gave up 0 bases and J gave up 4 bases; unmatched junction bases: 15. CDR3 size: 19 residues.

The rearrangement uses TRBV6-5 and TRBJ1-3; tentative D call: TRBD1 (5 bases). Trimming stripped 6 bases from V and 4 bases from J, with 13 bases between. The CDR3 length is 14 residues. Per the germline V gene, CDR1 is MNHEY and CDR2 is SVGAGI. The CDR3 region is CASSQTASGNTIYF. The CDR3 coding sequence is TGTGCCAGCAGCCAGACAGCGTCCGGAAACACCATATATTTT.

This chain joins TRBV27 and TRBJ2-5; a weak D match, TRBD1 (5 bases). Germline V gene data show CDR1 as MNHEY and CDR2 as SMNVEV (reference sequence). This CDR3 has 13 residues. V dropped 4 bases and J dropped 4 bases, with 10 bases sitting between them. The CDR3 loop is CASSSRVPETQYF. CDR3 nucleotide sequence: TGTGCCAGCAGTTCCAGGGTCCCAGAGACCCAGTACTTC.